This T cell receptor beta chain originates from a study of radiation and T cells in renal cell carcinoma. Germline CDR1 ENHRY, CDR2 SYGVKD. This CDR3 region has 13 residues. Trimming removed 10 bases from V and 5 bases from J, with 15 bases in between. Study-wide results and caveats: Top tumor clonotypes rose in blood 2 weeks post-radiation, then contracted.

This table comes from immunoSEQ multiplex PCR, and its TCRdb copy is limited to in-frame clones, with some not included. The sample has some 120,000 clones; around 80% are singletons. Time point here: blood 2 weeks post-SBRT. Treatment given: 15 Gy SBRT to primary tumor, nephrectomy 4 weeks later. Concerning this clone itself: What it recognizes is unknown.

The sample here was blood, taken from a patient whose treatment included radiotherapy and nephrectomy. The chain joins TRBV10-3 to TRBJ1-5; D uncertain. The source is a man in his fifties or sixties with renal cell carcinoma. CDR3 residues: CASLSPADQPQHF. The CDR3 coding sequence is TGTGCCAGTTTATCCCCTGCGGATCAGCCCCAGCATTTT.